This T cell receptor beta chain was captured in a study of CXCR3-negative and CXCR3-positive naive CD8 T cells. This CDR3 has 13 amino acids. CDR1 and CDR2 (germline): MNHNY, SVGAGI (reference sequence). Investigators sorted each CD8+ T cell subset in triplicate, taking under 350,000 cells each time. The study made its TRB cDNA libraries by 5' RACE, adding UMI labels. TCRdb reanalyzed the 5' RACE reads, giving one entry per CDR3 protein sequence and no DNA. This sample's clone table lists about 41,000 distinct CDR3 sequences. Overall study results and limits: Naive subsets expressed similar surface CD5; TRB CDR3 features served to infer TCR strength. Cryopreserved PBMCs had partly decreased CXCR3 expression; fresh PBMCs were used in most assays.

Turning to this clonotype: The antigen remains undetermined.

The chain is built from TRBV6-6 and TRBJ2-2; TCRdb returns TRBD1, unconfirmable since there is no DNA. This TCR came from a human donor in good health. Some clones in this sample may be carry-over from other donors' samples. The sequencing sample was made of memory CD8+ T cells from blood. The CDR3: CASSPSEGRELFF.